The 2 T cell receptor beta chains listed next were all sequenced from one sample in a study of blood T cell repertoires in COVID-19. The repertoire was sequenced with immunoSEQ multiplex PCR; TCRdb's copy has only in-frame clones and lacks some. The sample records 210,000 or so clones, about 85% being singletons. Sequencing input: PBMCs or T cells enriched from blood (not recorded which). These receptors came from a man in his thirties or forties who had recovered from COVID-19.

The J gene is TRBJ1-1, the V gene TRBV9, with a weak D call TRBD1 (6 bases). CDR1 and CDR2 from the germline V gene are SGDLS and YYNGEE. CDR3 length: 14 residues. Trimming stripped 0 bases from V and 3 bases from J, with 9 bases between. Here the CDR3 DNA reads TGTGCCAGCAGCGTAGTTCCAGGGGACACTGAAGCTTTCTTT. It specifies CASSVVPGDTEAFF. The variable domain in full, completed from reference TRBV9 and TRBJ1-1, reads DSGVTQTPKHLITATGQRVTLRCSPRSGDLSVYWYQQSLDQGLQFLIQYYNGEERAKGNILERFSAQQFPDLHSELNLSSLELGDSALYFCASSVVPGDTEAFFGQGTRLTVV.

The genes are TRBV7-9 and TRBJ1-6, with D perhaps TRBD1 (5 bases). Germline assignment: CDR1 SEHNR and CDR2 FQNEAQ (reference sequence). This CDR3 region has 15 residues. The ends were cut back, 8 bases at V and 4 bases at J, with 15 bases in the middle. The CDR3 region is CASPTDNQYNSPLHF. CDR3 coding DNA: TGTGCCAGCCCGACAGATAATCAGTATAATTCACCCCTCCACTTT.